The 14 T cell receptor beta chains below were found in one sample sequenced in a study of CD8 T cell repertoires and HIV-1 epitope variants. These receptors have no known antigen. Only in-frame clones appear in the TCRdb table, and some are missing; sequencing was by immunoSEQ multiplex PCR. The sample has roughly 5,000 clones, approximately 70% seen once. The source material was cultured CD8+ T cells derived from PBMCs. All receptors come from a male donor with HIV.

The V and J genes are TRBV19 and TRBJ1-2, with D uncertain. Germline values: CDR1 LNHDA, CDR2 SQIVND (reference sequence). V lost 3 bases, J lost 5 bases, and 7 bases lay in between. The CDR3 runs 12 residues. Written as DNA, the CDR3 is TGTGCCAGTAGTATCGATGGGTATGGCTACACCTTC. Its translation: CASSIDGYGYTF.

The CDR3 loop reads CASSLGGGGDTQYF. The CDR3 DNA sequence: TGTGCCAGCAGCCTGGGGGGAGGAGGAGATACGCAGTATTTT. The rearrangement uses TRBV5-6 and TRBJ2-3, with a possible D match to TRBD2 (6 bases). Germline CDR1 SGHDT, CDR2 YYEEEE. V lost 4 bases, J lost 5 bases, and 14 bases lay in between. CDR3 length: 14 residues. Full variable domain (missing parts from reference TRBV5-6 and TRBJ2-3): DAGVTQSPTHLIKTRGQQVTLRCSPKSGHDTVSWYQQALGQGPQFIFQYYEEEERQRGNFPDRFSGHQFPNYSSELNVNALLLGDSALYLCASSLGGGGDTQYFGPGTRLTVL.

This clone was seen a few times. The chain joins TRBV19 to TRBJ1-5; D may be TRBD1 (5 bases). The CDR3 runs 14 residues. V lost 9 bases, J lost 1 base, and 13 bases lay in between. Germline CDR1 reads LNHDA; CDR2 reads SQIVND (reference sequence). The CDR3 coding sequence is TGTGCCAGCAGGGACGGGGGGAGCAATCAGCCCCAGCATTTT. It encodes CASRDGGSNQPQHF.

The rearrangement uses TRBV7-6 and TRBJ2-7, with 8 bases lining up with TRBD2. The CDR3 totals 15 residues. Germline V gene lookup returns CDR1 SGHVS and CDR2 FNYEAQ. The ends lost 4 bases at V and 6 bases at J; junction bases unmatched: 11. The CDR3 reads CASSSSGAGDREQYF. The CDR3 nucleotides read TGTGCCAGCAGCTCTTCGGGAGCGGGAGATCGCGAGCAGTACTTC.

In this sample, this clone turned up a few times. The chain links TRBV5-4 to TRBJ2-5; D is undetermined. This CDR3 has 10 amino acids. The V end was cut by 9 bases, the J end by 5 bases, with 8 bases between. Per germline, CDR1 SGHNT and CDR2 YYREEE (reference sequence). The CDR3 sequence: CATPAETQYF. The CDR3 DNA reads TGTGCCACCCCAGCGGAGACCCAGTACTTC. Looking up the rest from reference TRBV5-4 and TRBJ2-5 gives the full variable domain: ETGVTQSPTHLIKTRGQQVTLRCSSQSGHNTVSWYQQALGQGPQFIFQYYREEENGRGNFPPRFSGLQFPNYSSELNVNALELDDSALYLCATPAETQYFGPGTRLLVL.

V and J are TRBV6-1 and TRBJ2-2; 8 nucleotides align to TRBD2. The V segment lost 7 bases and the J segment 6 bases; nucleotides outside the gene matches: 10. The CDR3 has 15 residues. CDR1 MNHNS and CDR2 SASEGT come from the germline V gene. In DNA form, the CDR3 reads TGTGCCAGCACCCCCAGGCGAGCGGGGGCCGGGGAGCTGTTTTTT. This sequence encodes CASTPRRAGAGELFF.

The chain has TRBV10-3 and TRBJ2-2; 9 bases match TRBD2. This CDR3 is 15 amino acids long. V shed 1 base, J shed 4 bases, and the junction held 1 base outside the gene matches. CDR1 ENHRY and CDR2 SYGVKD come from the germline V gene. For the CDR3, the DNA is TGTGCCATCAGTGAGTTACTAGCGGGCACCGGGGAGCTGTTTTTT. Its protein product is CAISELLAGTGELFF.

The chain has TRBV4-3 and TRBJ2-7; D is unresolved. Trimming removed 0 bases from V and 6 bases from J, with 15 bases in between. CDR1 and CDR2 (germline): LGHNA, YSLEER. CDR3 length equals 15 residues. The CDR3 region is CASSQEGVRFSEQYF. For the CDR3, the DNA is TGCGCCAGCAGCCAAGAAGGCGTGAGGTTTTCCGAGCAGTACTTC.

The chain links TRBV27 to TRBJ2-1; 8 nucleotides agree with TRBD2. The CDR3 loop spans 14 amino acids. Trimming took 4 bases from V and 13 from J; bases not matched to a gene: 12. CDR1 is MNHEY and CDR2 is SMNVEV in the germline V gene (reference sequence). CDR3 loop: CASSSQSSGAPQFF. CDR3 DNA sequence: TGTGCCAGCAGTTCCCAGAGTAGCGGGGCCCCACAGTTCTTC.

The chain employs TRBV10-3 and TRBJ2-7; no definite D call. Germline CDR1 and CDR2: ENHRY and SYGVKD. The V end was cut by 6 bases, the J end by 1 base, with 4 bases between. This CDR3 contains 11 residues. CDR3 region: CAISSSYEQYF. CDR3 DNA sequence: TGTGCCATCAGCTCGTCCTACGAGCAGTACTTC.

This chain uses TRBV14 with TRBJ2-7; TRBD1 matches 12 bases. V was pared by 2 bases and J by 6 bases, with 11 bases of the junction left unmatched. In germline, CDR1 is SGHDN, CDR2 FVKESK. The CDR3 is made up of 17 amino acids. This CDR3 is CASSQKLPGQGASEQYF. CDR3 nucleotide sequence: TGTGCCAGCAGCCAAAAATTACCGGGACAGGGGGCGAGCGAGCAGTACTTC. Full variable domain (rest looked up from reference TRBV14 and TRBJ2-7): EAGVTQFPSHSVIEKGQTVTLRCDPISGHDNLYWYRRVMGKEIKFLLHFVKESKQDESGMPNNRFLAERTGGTYSTLKVQPAELEDSGVYFCASSQKLPGQGASEQYFGPGTRLTVT.

The chain joins TRBV15 to TRBJ1-2, with D unclear. Germline CDR1 and CDR2: LNHNV and YYDKDF (reference sequence). This CDR3 region has 15 residues. V was cut by 2 bases and J by 6 bases, with 16 bases left in between. CDR3 protein: CATSRPGRGIDGYTF. CDR3 sequence (DNA): TGTGCCACCAGCAGACCTGGCCGGGGAATAGATGGCTACACCTTC.

V gene TRBV5-1 combines with J gene TRBJ1-4, with no clear D. V lost 1 base and J 0 bases, leaving 4 bases between the germline ends. The CDR3 runs to 14 residues. CDR1 is SGHRS and CDR2 is YFSETQ in the germline V gene. CDR3 region: CASSLIPTNEKLFF. For the CDR3, the DNA is TGCGCCAGCAGCTTGATCCCAACTAATGAAAAACTGTTTTTT.

This chain links TRBV7-9 with TRBJ1-5, with no clear D. Trimming took off 5 bases at V and 2 bases at J, with 16 bases between the two ends. This CDR3 spans 16 amino acids. Per germline, CDR1 SEHNR and CDR2 FQNEAQ (reference sequence). Here the CDR3 reads CASSDARAGGNQPQHF. The CDR3 nucleotides read TGTGCCAGCAGCGATGCTCGGGCTGGGGGCAATCAGCCCCAGCATTTT.